This T cell receptor beta chain was sequenced during a study of T cells in Graves' hyperthyroidism and ophthalmopathy. Researchers amplified the TCR beta CDR3 regions from RNA transcripts. The study used the HTBI primer set for a first-round RT-PCR of the TCR CDR3. TCRdb passed the multiplex PCR reads through MiXCR, listing each CDR3 protein once. The sample includes approximately 510,000 distinct CDR3 sequences, roughly 45% of them seen just once. The CDR3 has 13 amino acids. V lost 6 bases and J 4 bases, leaving 9 bases between the germline ends. Germline assignment: CDR1 SNHLY and CDR2 FYNNEI. This clonotype was sampled from an adult woman with Graves' disease, either hyperthyroidism or ophthalmopathy (not recorded which). The sample comprised peripheral blood or thyroid tissue (not recorded which). The V and J genes are TRBV2 and TRBJ2-2; possible D gene TRBD2, 5 bases. CDR3 loop: CASSHGSTGELFF. The DNA for the CDR3 is TGTGCCAGCAGCCATGGGAGCACCGGGGAGCTGTTTTTT.